These 4 T cell receptor beta chains came from one sample sequenced in a study of cytomegalovirus exposure and HLA in healthy donors (dated by TCRdb to the late 2010s). The method behind the library was the immunoSEQ multiplex PCR assay. For the multiplex PCR, a mixture combining 60 forward primers for TCR Vbeta segments and 13 reverse primers for TCR Jbeta segments was used. TCRdb limited this immuneACCESS table to in-frame rearrangements with V and J called. A share of clones is missing; checked studies link under half to unresolved V genes, and the rest is unexplained. For this sample there are around 200,000 clones; approximately 80% appear just once. About a tenth of the sample is in the top ten clones. Sequencing was performed on PBMCs. The receptor source for this set is a woman aged 45-65 years in good health and CMV-seropositive.

The chain carries TRBV7-9 and TRBJ1-3; the D is unclear. In germline, CDR1 is SEHNR, CDR2 FQNEAQ (reference sequence). This CDR3 is built from 14 residues. Trimming cost V 3 bases and J 4 bases, with 10 bases left between them. The CDR3: CASSLAQLGNTIYF. CDR3 DNA: TGTGCCAGCAGCTTGGCCCAACTAGGAAACACCATATATTTT.

This clone has just a few counts. The rearrangement links TRBV28 to TRBJ2-7; 7 bases align to TRBD2. Trimming cost V 5 bases and J 2 bases; bases outside gene matches: 0. In germline, CDR1 is MDHEN, CDR2 SYDVKM. There are 12 residues in the CDR3. The CDR3, as DNA: TGTGCCAGCAGTGGGGGGGCCTACGAGCAGTACTTC. It yields the protein CASSGGAYEQYF.

The chain recombines TRBV5-1 with TRBJ1-1; tentative D call: TRBD1 (5 bases). Trimming removed 0 bases at V and 9 bases at J, with 12 bases between. Germline V lookup: CDR1 SGHRS, CDR2 YFSETQ. CDR3 length equals 13 residues. The CDR3 DNA is TGCGCCAGCAGCTTGGATACAGGCCGACAAGCTTTCTTT. Encoded protein: CASSLDTGRQAFF.

This chain connects TRBV5-1 to TRBJ1-2; D unresolved. From germline, CDR1 is SGHRS and CDR2 YFSETQ. Trimming pared 3 bases from V and 8 bases from J, leaving 20 bases between. The CDR3 covers 15 residues. This chain's CDR3 is CASSSLVSGNGGYTF. The CDR3 DNA follows: TGCGCCAGCAGCTCCCTTGTCTCGGGGAACGGCGGCTACACCTTC.